This note documents a single TCR beta chain sequence. This sample was taken from a study of blood T cell repertoires in COVID-19. For the study at large: The samples span acute and convalescent COVID-19 from the United States, Italy and Spain. Sources were T cells, B-cell-depleted T cells, or PBMCs; the material itself was cDNA or gDNA.

Original processing notes: The authors estimated nucleated cell counts from reference gene primer amplification. Assay: immunoSEQ multiplex PCR; the TCRdb copy retains only in-frame clones and omits some. V, J and clone size reflect that table, while D and trimming were determined from the DNA. The repertoire holds about 40,000 clones, with roughly four fifths as singletons. The CDR3 loop spans 13 amino acids. Germline V gene sequence: CDR1 SQVTM, CDR2 ANQGSEA. V lost 1 base to trimming and J lost 7 bases; unmatched junction nucleotides: 6. The clonotype originates from a woman aged 55-69 years with acute or convalescent COVID-19. Sequenced input: peripheral blood. The gene calls are TRBV29-1 and TRBJ1-2, with TRBD1 identical over 7 bases. DNA for the CDR3: TGCAGCGTTGAAGGGGACAGAGCCCCTGGCTACACCTTC. As protein: CSVEGDRAPGYTF.